Shown below are 30 T cell receptor beta chains from a single sample sequenced in a study of blood T cells in healthy people across ages. Primers used in a second PCR of roughly 6 to 11 cycles were a sample-barcoded 5' primer and a J-beta primer mix. MiXCR, run by TCRdb on the 5' RACE reads, gives a single entry per CDR3 protein. The sample lists some 750,000 distinct CDR3 sequences, approximately 22% occurring once. Sequenced input: blood. These receptors all come from a man aged 70-80 years in good health.

V and J are TRBV4-3 and TRBJ1-4; no firm D call. The CDR3 is 16 residues long. Germline CDR1 reads LGHNA; CDR2 reads YSLEER. V was trimmed by 0 bases and J by 3 bases, leaving 11 bases between them. The CDR3 loop reads CASSQDPNKANEKLFF. CDR3 bases: TGCGCCAGCAGCCAAGATCCGAACAAAGCTAATGAAAAACTGTTTTTT.

The chain is built from TRBV30 and TRBJ2-1; 8 positions match TRBD2. Germline trimming cut 3 bases from V and 3 bases from J; bases unmatched to any gene: 4. This CDR3 is 14 amino acids long. The germline CDR1 and CDR2 sequences are GTSNPN and SVGIG (reference sequence). This CDR3 reads CAWSASGFYNEQFF. The CDR3, as DNA: TGTGCCTGGAGCGCTAGCGGGTTCTACAATGAGCAGTTCTTC. The full variable domain, in which reference TRBV30 and TRBJ2-1 provide the parts outside the CDR3, is SQTIHQWPATLVQPVGSPLSLECTVEGTSNPNLYWYRQAAGRGLQLLFYSVGIGQISSEVPQNLSASRPQDRQFILSSKKLLLSDSGFYLCAWSASGFYNEQFFGPGTRLTVL.

The V call is TRBV29-1, the J call TRBJ2-7; perhaps D is TRBD1 or TRBD2 (5 bases each). The J call may be mistaken, given a closer DNA end match to TRBJ2-5. The CDR3 length is 13 residues. Germline CDR1 SQVTM, CDR2 ANQGSEA. CDR3 residues: CSAGTGGEETQYF. CDR3 bases: TGCAGCGCTGGGACGGGTGGCGAAGAGACCCAGTACTTC.

The V call is TRBV9, the J call TRBJ2-5, with TRBD2 identical over 7 bases. This CDR3 has 16 residues. Germline loops: CDR1 SGDLS, CDR2 YYNGEE. The ends lost 0 bases at V and 0 bases at J; junction bases unmatched: 5. The CDR3 sequence: CASSVGLAENQETQYF. CDR3 nucleotides: TGTGCCAGCAGCGTAGGCCTAGCGGAAAACCAAGAGACCCAGTACTTC.

The sample holds one count of this clonotype. This rearrangement joins TRBV12-3 or TRBV12-4 to TRBJ2-7; D possibly uses TRBD1 or TRBD2 (5 bases each). The CDR3 runs 14 residues. Trimming pared 7 bases from V and 1 base from J, leaving 14 bases between. DNA for the CDR3: TGTGCCAGCATCTCCCACAGGAGGTCCTACGAGCAGTACGTC. Its protein is CASISHRRSYEQYV.

This clonotype has just a few counts. The rearrangement links TRBV25-1 to TRBJ2-5, with D possibly matching TRBD1 (7 bases). Germline lookup yields CDR1 MGHDK and CDR2 SYGVNS. V lost 7 bases to trimming and J lost 5 bases, with 11 bases between them. There are 12 residues in the CDR3. The CDR3 DNA sequence: TGTGCCAGCAAATCAGGGGGGGAGACCCAGTACTTC. Protein product: CASKSGGETQYF.

This clonotype has a count of ten or more. The rearrangement links TRBV18 to TRBJ2-3; weak D call: TRBD2 (6 bases). The length of the CDR3 is 15 residues. Per the germline V gene, CDR1 is KGHSH and CDR2 is LQKENI. The germline V and J ends were trimmed by 0 bases and 3 bases, with 10 bases remaining between them. CDR3 protein: CASSPPLGGTDTQYF. The CDR3 region has the DNA TGTGCCAGCTCACCACCCCTGGGGGGAACAGATACGCAGTATTTT. Filled out from reference TRBV18 and TRBJ2-3, the complete variable domain reads NAGVMQNPRHLVRRRGQEARLRCSPMKGHSHVYWYRQLPEEGLKFMVYLQKENIIDESGMPKERFSAEFPKEGPSILRIQQVVRGDSAAYFCASSPPLGGTDTQYFGPGTRLTVL.

The rearrangement links TRBV4-1 to TRBJ1-4; D unclear. Germline V CDR1 and CDR2: MGHRA, YSYEKL. The CDR3 is made up of 13 amino acids. The V end was cut by 1 base, the J end by 8 bases, with 8 bases between. The CDR3: CASSQVTIEKLFF. The CDR3 bases are TGCGCCAGCAGCCAAGTTACCATCGAAAAACTGTTTTTT.

The chain is built from TRBV5-6 and TRBJ1-1, with 12 bases fitting TRBD1. There are 15 residues in the CDR3. Trimming removed 3 bases from V and 6 bases from J; junction bases left unmatched: 6. Germline V gives CDR1 SGHDT, CDR2 YYEEEE. This CDR3 reads CASSYGTGGVSEAFF. The CDR3 region has the DNA TGTGCCAGCAGCTACGGGACAGGGGGCGTCTCTGAAGCTTTCTTT.

The chain links TRBV29-1 to TRBJ2-5, with D maybe TRBD2 (5 bases). This CDR3 contains 13 residues. The germline V gene has CDR1 SQVTM and CDR2 ANQGSEA. V was trimmed by 3 bases and J by 3 bases, leaving 11 bases between them. CDR3 coding DNA: TGCAGCGTTGAGAGGGATGTGGAAGAGACCCAGTACTTC. Protein: CSVERDVEETQYF.

The V call is TRBV4-1, the J call TRBJ1-2, with TRBD1 as a possible D gene (5 bases). The CDR3 runs to 15 residues. Germline V gives CDR1 MGHRA, CDR2 YSYEKL. V lost 0 bases to trimming and J lost 4 bases, with 12 bases between them. The chain's CDR3 is CASSQDSVRGYGYTF. The DNA for the CDR3 is TGCGCCAGCAGCCAAGATTCAGTAAGGGGCTATGGCTACACCTTC.

This chain connects TRBV20-1 to TRBJ1-2; no clear D gene. Trimming left V 6 bases short and J 5 bases short, with 10 bases between. In germline, CDR1 is DFQATT, CDR2 SNEGSKA (reference sequence). CDR3 length equals 11 residues. CDR3 region: CSALGDYGYTF. Here the CDR3 DNA reads TGCAGTGCCCTTGGGGATTATGGCTACACCTTC.

This clonotype appeared a few times. This chain connects TRBV20-1 to TRBJ2-3, with D perhaps TRBD2 (6 bases). Germline V gives CDR1 DFQATT, CDR2 SNEGSKA (reference sequence). V lost 5 bases and J 0 bases, leaving 18 bases between the germline ends. There are 16 residues in the CDR3. This CDR3 reads CSAEGSGRGSTDTQYF. The CDR3 DNA follows: TGCAGTGCTGAGGGGTCCGGGCGGGGAAGCACAGATACGCAGTATTTT.

At least ten counts were recorded for this clonotype. The V and J genes are TRBV3-1 and TRBJ2-3, with 14 positions matching TRBD2. The J segment lost 3 bases and the V segment lost 2 bases, leaving 10 bases of the junction unmatched. This CDR3 comprises 19 residues. Per the germline V gene, CDR1 is LGHDT and CDR2 is YNNKEL (reference sequence). The CDR3 reads CASSQIRLAGGLKTDTQYF. The CDR3 DNA sequence: TGTGCCAGCAGCCAAATAAGACTAGCGGGGGGGCTAAAGACAGATACGCAGTATTTT.

The V and J genes are TRBV12-3 or TRBV12-4 and TRBJ2-3; 11 nucleotides line up with TRBD2. V shed 5 bases, J shed 13 bases, and the junction held 11 bases outside the gene matches. This CDR3 spans 14 amino acids. The CDR3 is CASSTSGRADVEYF. In DNA form, the CDR3 reads TGTGCCAGCAGTACTAGCGGGAGAGCAGATGTGGAGTATTTT.

In its sample, this clonotype was seen many times. This rearrangement joins TRBV18 to TRBJ2-1; 8 bases are shared with TRBD1. Looked up from germline, CDR1 is KGHSH and CDR2 is LQKENI. This CDR3 has 16 amino acids. J was trimmed by 9 bases and V by 4 bases; bases with no gene match: 14. The CDR3, as DNA: TGTGCCAGCTCACGAGAGGGAGGACAGGGATTGAGTGAGCAGTTCTTC. Its protein is CASSREGGQGLSEQFF.

This chain uses TRBV5-1 with TRBJ2-7, with 7 bases fitting TRBD1. The CDR3 is 14 amino acids. The germline CDR1 and CDR2 sequences are SGHRS and YFSETQ. The J segment lost 0 bases and the V segment lost 4 bases, leaving 4 bases of the junction unmatched. Here the CDR3 reads CASSHWDSSYEQYF. DNA of the CDR3: TGCGCCAGCAGCCACTGGGACAGCTCCTACGAGCAGTACTTC.

This clonotype came up a few times. This chain uses TRBV10-3 with TRBJ2-3, with D maybe TRBD1 (6 bases). CDR1 is ENHRY, CDR2 SYGVKD, per germline. CDR3 length: 15 amino acids. The V gene lost 8 bases and the J gene lost 2 bases, with 17 bases spanning the gap. DNA of the CDR3: TGTGCCATCGGCCAGGTGGGGGACAACACAGATACGCAGTATTTT. This sequence encodes CAIGQVGDNTDTQYF.

The chain couples TRBV11-1 to TRBJ2-5; D call uncertain. The DNA matches TRBJ2-7 better at its end, which makes the J call doubtful. Germline V lookup: CDR1 SGHAT, CDR2 FQDESV (reference sequence). The CDR3 runs to 14 residues. CDR3 residues: CASSSRQNGYEQYF. The CDR3 DNA follows: TGTGCCAGCAGCTCCCGGCAAAACGGCTACGAGCAGTACTTC.

The V gene is TRBV29-1, the J gene TRBJ2-1, with TRBD2 as a possible D gene (6 bases). The CDR3 loop spans 15 amino acids. Deletions cut 7 bases from V and 1 base from J, with 17 bases between. CDR1 and CDR2 from the germline V gene are SQVTM and ANQGSEA. The CDR3 spells CSAGKGGVSYNEQFF. CDR3 in DNA: TGCAGCGCGGGGAAGGGAGGCGTTTCCTACAATGAGCAGTTCTTC.

The V gene is TRBV28, the J gene TRBJ2-5; D possibly uses TRBD1 or TRBD2 (5 bases each). The tail of the sequence fits TRBJ2-7 better, so the J call may be wrong. This CDR3 has 14 amino acids. The germline gives CDR1 MDHEN, CDR2 SYDVKM. The CDR3 DNA is TGTGCCAGCAGGCCCCGGGACGGCGCCTACGAGCAGTACTTC. This translates into CASRPRDGAYEQYF.

This clonotype was seen more than once but under ten times. The chain carries TRBV5-1 and TRBJ2-2, with 8 bases identical to TRBD2. Per the germline V gene, CDR1 is SGHRS and CDR2 is YFSETQ. This CDR3 has 15 residues. V was pared by 4 bases and J by 4 bases, with 6 bases of the junction left unmatched. CDR3 region: CASSTQRGPTGELFF. CDR3 in DNA: TGCGCCAGCAGCACCCAGCGGGGGCCCACCGGGGAGCTGTTTTTT.

The chain joins TRBV29-1 to TRBJ2-5, with TRBD2 matching over 8 bases. The ends lost 6 bases at V and 4 bases at J; junction bases unmatched: 7. The V gene's germline CDR1 is SQVTM and CDR2 ANQGSEA. This CDR3 spans 13 amino acids. CDR3 residues: CSVAPGTRETQYF. CDR3 coding DNA: TGCAGCGTCGCGCCCGGGACTAGAGAGACCCAGTACTTC. Filled out from reference TRBV29-1 and TRBJ2-5, the complete variable domain reads SAVISQKPSRDICQRGTSLTIQCQVDSQVTMMFWYRQQPGQSLTLIATANQGSEATYESGFVIDKFPISRPNLTFSTLTVSNMSPEDSSIYLCSVAPGTRETQYFGPGTRLLVL.

The table lists this clonotype with a few counts. The chain uses TRBV7-2 and TRBJ1-1; possible D gene TRBD1, 5 bases. The germline V and J ends were trimmed by 1 base and 2 bases, with 11 bases remaining between them. CDR1 and CDR2 (germline): SGHTA, FQGNSA. This CDR3 contains 15 residues. CDR3 bases: TGTGCCAGCAGCTTAGTGGGACTGCTTAACACTGAAGCTTTCTTT. The encoded protein is CASSLVGLLNTEAFF.

This chain connects TRBV20-1 to TRBJ2-3; 10 bases fit TRBD2. Germline CDR1 reads DFQATT; CDR2 reads SNEGSKA (reference sequence). The J segment lost 2 bases and the V segment lost 6 bases, leaving 8 bases of the junction unmatched. This CDR3 is 15 amino acids long. In nucleotides, the CDR3 is TGCAGTGCACCGGGCCTAGCGGGAGACACAGATACGCAGTATTTT. This codes for CSAPGLAGDTDTQYF.

This clonotype was seen a few times. V gene TRBV14 combines with J gene TRBJ2-5; 8 positions agree with TRBD1. Germline CDR1 and CDR2: SGHDN and FVKESK. With V trimmed by 0 bases and J by 4 bases, 7 bases remained unmatched. The CDR3 extends over 16 amino acids. The CDR3 protein is CASSQDWVQGGETQYF. CDR3 DNA: TGTGCCAGCAGCCAAGATTGGGTACAGGGGGGAGAGACCCAGTACTTC.

The chain joins TRBV5-1 to TRBJ2-2; 8 positions agree with TRBD2. J gave up 4 bases and V 2 bases, and 4 bases lay outside the gene matches. Germline V gene lookup returns CDR1 SGHRS and CDR2 YFSETQ. The CDR3 is 15 residues long. The CDR3 loop reads CASSLAGDPTGELFF. The CDR3 region has the DNA TGCGCCAGCAGCTTAGCGGGGGACCCCACCGGGGAGCTGTTTTTT. Full variable domain (missing parts from reference TRBV5-1 and TRBJ2-2): KAGVTQTPRYLIKTRGQQVTLSCSPISGHRSVSWYQQTPGQGLQFLFEYFSETQRNKGNFPGRFSGRQFSNSRSEMNVSTLELGDSALYLCASSLAGDPTGELFFGEGSRLTVL.

In its sample, this clonotype was seen many times. The chain combines TRBV9 with TRBJ2-5; 7 bases map to TRBD2. Germline CDR1 is SGDLS and CDR2 is YYNGEE. The V segment lost 4 bases and the J segment 2 bases; nucleotides outside the gene matches: 8. This CDR3 is built from 15 residues. CDR3 region: CASSPWGLRQETQYF. Written as DNA, the CDR3 is TGTGCCAGCAGCCCTTGGGGACTAAGACAAGAGACCCAGTACTTC.

The table lists this clonotype with a few counts. This rearrangement joins TRBV6-6 to TRBJ1-1; no firm D call. CDR1 MNHNY and CDR2 SVGAGI come from the germline V gene (reference sequence). V shed 4 bases and J shed 8 bases, with 11 bases lying between them. The length of the CDR3 is 12 residues. The CDR3 nucleotides are TGTGCCAGCAGTTCCCCAAGTGGGGAAGCTTTCTTT. It yields the protein CASSSPSGEAFF.

The V gene is TRBV11-3, the J gene TRBJ2-3; tentative D call: TRBD1 (6 bases). The length of the CDR3 is 14 residues. With 4 bases removed from V and 2 bases from J, the gap between germline ends came to 10 bases. CDR1 is SGHNT and CDR2 is YENEEA in the germline V gene. The CDR3: CASSYGQFTDTQYF. The CDR3 nucleotides are TGTGCCAGCAGCTACGGACAGTTCACAGATACGCAGTATTTT.